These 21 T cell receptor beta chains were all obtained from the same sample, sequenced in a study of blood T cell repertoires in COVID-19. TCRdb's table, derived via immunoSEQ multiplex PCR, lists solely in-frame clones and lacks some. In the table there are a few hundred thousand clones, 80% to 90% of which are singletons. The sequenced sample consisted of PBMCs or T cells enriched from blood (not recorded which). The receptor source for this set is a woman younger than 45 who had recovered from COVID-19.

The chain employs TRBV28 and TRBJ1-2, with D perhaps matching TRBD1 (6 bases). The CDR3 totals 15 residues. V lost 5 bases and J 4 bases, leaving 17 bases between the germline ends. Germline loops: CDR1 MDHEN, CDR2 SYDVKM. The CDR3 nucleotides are TGTGCCAGCAGTCCTTTGTTTAACAGGGCCTATGGCTACACCTTC. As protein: CASSPLFNRAYGYTF.

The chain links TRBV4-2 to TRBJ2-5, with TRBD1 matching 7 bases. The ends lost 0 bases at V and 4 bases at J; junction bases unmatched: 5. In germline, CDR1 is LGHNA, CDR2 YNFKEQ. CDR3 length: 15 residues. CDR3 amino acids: CASSQDRQGRETQYF. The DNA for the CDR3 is TGTGCCAGCAGCCAAGACCGACAGGGACGAGAGACCCAGTACTTC.

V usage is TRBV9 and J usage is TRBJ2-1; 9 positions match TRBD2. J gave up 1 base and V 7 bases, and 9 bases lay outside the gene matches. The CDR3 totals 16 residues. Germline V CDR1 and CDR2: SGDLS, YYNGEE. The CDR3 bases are TGTGCCAGCGACGAGATAGCGGGGGTGTCCTACAATGAGCAGTTCTTC. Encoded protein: CASDEIAGVSYNEQFF.

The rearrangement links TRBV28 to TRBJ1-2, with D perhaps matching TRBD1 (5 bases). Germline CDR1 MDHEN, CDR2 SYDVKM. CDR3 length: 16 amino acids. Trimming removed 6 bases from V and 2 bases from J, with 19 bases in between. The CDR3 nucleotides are TGTGCCAGCAGCCACCCCTCGGACATGTCGAACTATGGCTACACCTTC. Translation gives CASSHPSDMSNYGYTF.

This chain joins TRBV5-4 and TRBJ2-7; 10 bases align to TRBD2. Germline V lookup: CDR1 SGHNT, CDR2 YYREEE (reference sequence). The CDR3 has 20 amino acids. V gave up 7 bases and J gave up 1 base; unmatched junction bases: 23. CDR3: CASEIYSVTSGVDSSYEQYF. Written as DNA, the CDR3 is TGTGCCAGCGAAATTTACTCGGTTACTAGCGGGGTTGATAGTTCCTACGAGCAGTACTTC. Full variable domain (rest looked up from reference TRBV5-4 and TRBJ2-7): ETGVTQSPTHLIKTRGQQVTLRCSSQSGHNTVSWYQQALGQGPQFIFQYYREEENGRGNFPPRFSGLQFPNYSSELNVNALELDDSALYLCASEIYSVTSGVDSSYEQYFGPGTRLTVT.

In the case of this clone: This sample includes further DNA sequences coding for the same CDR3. CDR3 amino acids: CASSLRGYEQYF. CDR3 DNA sequence: TGTGCCAGCAGCTTACGAGGATACGAGCAGTACTTC. The genes are TRBV5-8 and TRBJ2-7; D unclear. V was pared by 2 bases and J by 4 bases, with 7 bases between. Germline V gene data show CDR1 as SGHTS and CDR2 as YDEGEE. The CDR3 has 12 amino acids.

The DNA of the CDR3 is TGCGCCGGTTCTCCGGGACTAGCGGGTTACGAGCAGTACTTC. Amino acid sequence: CAGSPGLAGYEQYF. The rearrangement joins TRBV10-2 to TRBJ2-7; the match to TRBD2 covers 12 bases. This CDR3 contains 14 residues. V was clipped by 11 bases and J by 4 bases; unmatched bases: 9. Germline CDR1 reads WSHSY; CDR2 reads SAAADI.

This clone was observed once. The CDR3 loop is CASSKSRTQETQYF. CDR3 bases: TGTGCCAGTAGTAAGTCCAGGACTCAAGAGACCCAGTACTTC. V is TRBV19 and J is TRBJ2-5, with D possibly matching TRBD2 (5 bases). The CDR3 contains 14 residues. Germline values: CDR1 LNHDA, CDR2 SQIVND (reference sequence). The V and J ends lost 4 bases and 2 bases respectively, with 11 bases between them. Together with reference TRBV19 and TRBJ2-5, the CDR3 gives the full variable domain: DGGITQSPKYLFRKEGQNVTLSCEQNLNHDAMYWYRQDPGQGLRLIYYSQIVNDFQKGDIAEGYSVSREKKESFPLTVTSAQKNPTAFYLCASSKSRTQETQYFGPGTRLLVL.

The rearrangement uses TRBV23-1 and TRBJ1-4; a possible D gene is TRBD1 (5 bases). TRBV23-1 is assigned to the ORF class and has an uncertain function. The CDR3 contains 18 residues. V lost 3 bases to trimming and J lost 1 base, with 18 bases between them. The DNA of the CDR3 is TGCGCCAGCAGTCAGGCCCCGCCCGGCGGGGGAACTAATGAAAAACTGTTTTTT. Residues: CASSQAPPGGGTNEKLFF.

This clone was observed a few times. The CDR3 here is CAEQETKFYGYTF. CDR3 in DNA: TGTGCCGAACAGGAAACCAAATTCTATGGCTACACCTTC. J is TRBJ1-2 and V is TRBV2; possibly TRBD1 for D (5 bases). The V gene lost 11 bases and the J gene lost 4 bases, with 17 bases spanning the gap. The length of the CDR3 is 13 residues. The germline V gene has CDR1 SNHLY and CDR2 FYNNEI.

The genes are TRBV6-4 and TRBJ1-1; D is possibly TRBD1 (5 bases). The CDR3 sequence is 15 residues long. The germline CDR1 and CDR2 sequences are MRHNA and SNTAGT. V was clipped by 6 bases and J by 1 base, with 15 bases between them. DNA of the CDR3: TGTGCCAGCAGAGCAGGGTTTTTACAGAACACTGAAGCTTTCTTT. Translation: CASRAGFLQNTEAFF.

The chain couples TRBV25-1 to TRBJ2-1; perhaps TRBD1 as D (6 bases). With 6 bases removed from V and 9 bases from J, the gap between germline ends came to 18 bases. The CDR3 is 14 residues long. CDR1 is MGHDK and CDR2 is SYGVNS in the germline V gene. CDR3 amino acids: CASSPRGDGGEQFF. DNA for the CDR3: TGTGCCAGCAGCCCCAGGGGAGATGGTGGTGAGCAGTTCTTC.

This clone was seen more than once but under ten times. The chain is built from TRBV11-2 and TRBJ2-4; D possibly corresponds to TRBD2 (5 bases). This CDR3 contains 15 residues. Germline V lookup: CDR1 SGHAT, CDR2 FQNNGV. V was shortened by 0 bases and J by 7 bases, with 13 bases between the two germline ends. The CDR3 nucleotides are TGTGCCAGCAGCTTAGACTCTGGGAGAGGGAACATTCAGTACTTC. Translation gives CASSLDSGRGNIQYF.

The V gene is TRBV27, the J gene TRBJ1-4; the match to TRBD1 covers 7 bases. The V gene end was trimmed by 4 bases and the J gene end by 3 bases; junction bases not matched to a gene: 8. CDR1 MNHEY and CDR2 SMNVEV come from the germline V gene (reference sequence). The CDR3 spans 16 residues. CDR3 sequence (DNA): TGTGCCAGCAGTTCCTTGGGAACAGGGGCTAATGAAAAACTGTTTTTT. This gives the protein CASSSLGTGANEKLFF.

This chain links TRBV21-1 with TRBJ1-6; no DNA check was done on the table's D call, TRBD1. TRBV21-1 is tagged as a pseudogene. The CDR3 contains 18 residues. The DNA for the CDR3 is TGTGCCAGCAGCAACTACCCAGGGAAGTACGACGGATATTCACCCCTCCACTTT. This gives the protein CASSNYPGKYDGYSPLHF.

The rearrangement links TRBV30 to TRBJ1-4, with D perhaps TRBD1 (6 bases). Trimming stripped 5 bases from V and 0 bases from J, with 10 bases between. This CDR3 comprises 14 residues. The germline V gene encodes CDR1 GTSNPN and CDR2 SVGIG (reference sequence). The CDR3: CAWATGSTNEKLFF. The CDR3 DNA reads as TGTGCCTGGGCCACAGGGTCAACTAATGAAAAACTGTTTTTT.

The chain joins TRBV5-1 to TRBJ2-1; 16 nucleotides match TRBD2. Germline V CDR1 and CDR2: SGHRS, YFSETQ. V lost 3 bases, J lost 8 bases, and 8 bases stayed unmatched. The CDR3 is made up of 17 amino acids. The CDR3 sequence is CASSYGTSGRALDEQFF. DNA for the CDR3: TGCGCCAGCAGCTACGGGACTAGCGGGAGGGCCCTCGATGAGCAGTTCTTC.

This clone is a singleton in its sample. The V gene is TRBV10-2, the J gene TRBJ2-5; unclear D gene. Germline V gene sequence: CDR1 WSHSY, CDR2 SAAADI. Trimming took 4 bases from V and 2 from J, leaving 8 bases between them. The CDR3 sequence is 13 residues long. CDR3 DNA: TGCGCCAGCAGTGTCGGGTATCAAGAGACCCAGTACTTC. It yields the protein CASSVGYQETQYF.

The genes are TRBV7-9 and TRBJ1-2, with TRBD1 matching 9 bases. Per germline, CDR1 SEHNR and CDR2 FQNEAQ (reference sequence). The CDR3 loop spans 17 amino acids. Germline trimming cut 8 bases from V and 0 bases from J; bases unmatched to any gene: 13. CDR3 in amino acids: CASGAYRGPAANYGYTF. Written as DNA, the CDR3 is TGTGCCAGCGGGGCTTACAGGGGGCCAGCAGCTAACTATGGCTACACCTTC.

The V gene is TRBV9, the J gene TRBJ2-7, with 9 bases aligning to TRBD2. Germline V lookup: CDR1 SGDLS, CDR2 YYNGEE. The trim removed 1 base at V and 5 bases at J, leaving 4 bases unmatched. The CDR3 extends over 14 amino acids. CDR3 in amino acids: CASSVIAGANEQYF. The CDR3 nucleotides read TGTGCCAGCAGCGTAATAGCGGGAGCGAACGAGCAGTACTTC.

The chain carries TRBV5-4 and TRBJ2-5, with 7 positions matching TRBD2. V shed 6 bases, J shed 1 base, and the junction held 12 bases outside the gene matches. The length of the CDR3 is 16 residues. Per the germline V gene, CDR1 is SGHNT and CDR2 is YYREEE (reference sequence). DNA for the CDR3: TGTGCCAGCACCGTAAGCCCCGGGGGGAGCCAAGAGACCCAGTACTTC. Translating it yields CASTVSPGGSQETQYF.